One and the same sample provided the 10 T cell receptor beta chains below, sequenced in a study of blood T cell repertoires in COVID-19. Only in-frame clones appear in the TCRdb table, and some are missing; sequencing was by immunoSEQ multiplex PCR. The sample yields over 200,000 clones, around 90% seen once. Material for sequencing was peripheral blood. The receptors shown here come from a man aged 25 to 40 with COVID-19, enrolled during active disease.

This clone has just one count. The genes are TRBV6-6 and TRBJ2-7; TRBD2 matches at 8 bases. J was trimmed by 3 bases and V by 5 bases; bases with no gene match: 12. Germline V gene sequence: CDR1 MNHNY, CDR2 SVGAGI (reference sequence). The CDR3 sequence is 16 residues long. The CDR3 sequence is CASSRSEPGLGYEQYF. The CDR3 DNA reads as TGTGCCAGCAGTCGATCCGAACCGGGACTAGGCTACGAGCAGTACTTC.

The rearrangement links TRBV7-2 to TRBJ1-3, with a tentative D call TRBD1 (6 bases). The CDR3 length is 17 residues. CDR1 SGHTA and CDR2 FQGNSA come from the germline V gene. Trimming removed 2 bases from V and 2 bases from J, with 16 bases in between. The CDR3 is CASSLKQGTLAGNTIYF. Written as DNA, the CDR3 is TGTGCCAGCAGCTTAAAGCAGGGGACGTTAGCTGGAAACACCATATATTTT. Full variable domain (missing parts from reference TRBV7-2 and TRBJ1-3): GAGVSQSPSNKVTEKGKDVELRCDPISGHTALYWYRQSLGQGLEFLIYFQGNSAPDKSGLPSDRFSAERTGGSVSTLTIQRTQQEDSAVYLCASSLKQGTLAGNTIYFGEGSWLTVV.

This clone showed up just a few times. CDR3 sequence (DNA): TGTGCCAGCAGTTTACGGACGGGGGGCTATGGCTACACCTTC. Protein: CASSLRTGGYGYTF. The rearrangement joins TRBV28 to TRBJ1-2, with a tentative D call TRBD1 (5 bases). Germline lookup yields CDR1 MDHEN and CDR2 SYDVKM. Between the trimmed V and J ends, which lost 2 bases and 4 bases, there was a span of 11 bases. CDR3 length: 14 amino acids.

V is TRBV28 and J is TRBJ1-2, with TRBD1 matching 11 bases. This CDR3 comprises 14 residues. Germline trimming cut 2 bases from V and 7 bases from J; bases unmatched to any gene: 3. The germline V gene encodes CDR1 MDHEN and CDR2 SYDVKM. As DNA, the CDR3 is TGTGCCAGCAGTTTACCCGGACAGGGGGCTGGCTACACCTTC. Protein: CASSLPGQGAGYTF.

The rearrangement links TRBV7-6 to TRBJ1-5; 7 positions agree with TRBD1. With V trimmed by 5 bases and J by 3 bases, 13 bases remained unmatched. Germline loops: CDR1 SGHVS, CDR2 FNYEAQ. The CDR3 extends over 17 amino acids. The CDR3 reads CASSLGYGTDFNQPQHF. CDR3 nucleotide sequence: TGTGCCAGCAGCCTAGGCTACGGGACAGACTTCAATCAGCCCCAGCATTTT.

The V and J genes are TRBV2 and TRBJ2-1; tentatively, D is TRBD2 (5 bases). CDR3 length: 12 residues. Germline V gene sequence: CDR1 SNHLY, CDR2 FYNNEI. V was pared by 9 bases and J by 12 bases, with 18 bases between. The CDR3, as DNA: TGTGCCAGTACCTTACTTAAGGAGGCGCAGTTCTTC. This gives the protein CASTLLKEAQFF.

The rearrangement links TRBV5-4 to TRBJ2-3; no clear D gene. The CDR3 totals 14 residues. In germline, CDR1 is SGHNT, CDR2 YYREEE (reference sequence). V was cut by 0 bases and J by 4 bases, with 9 bases left in between. The CDR3 DNA sequence: TGTGCCAGCAGCTTGGGAATAGTTGCAGATACGCAGTATTTT. It encodes CASSLGIVADTQYF. The full variable domain, its missing parts supplied by reference TRBV5-4 and TRBJ2-3, is ETGVTQSPTHLIKTRGQQVTLRCSSQSGHNTVSWYQQALGQGPQFIFQYYREEENGRGNFPPRFSGLQFPNYSSELNVNALELDDSALYLCASSLGIVADTQYFGPGTRLTVL.

The J gene is TRBJ1-2, the V gene TRBV4-3; 9 nucleotides match TRBD1. V shed 1 base, J shed 5 bases, and the junction held 11 bases outside the gene matches. Germline lookup yields CDR1 LGHNA and CDR2 YSLEER. The CDR3 is 17 residues long. CDR3: CASSQARRQGGRYGYTF. CDR3 sequence (DNA): TGCGCCAGCAGCCAAGCACGACGACAGGGGGGTCGGTATGGCTACACCTTC.

The J gene is TRBJ2-1, the V gene TRBV30; 8 positions agree with TRBD2. V was clipped by 5 bases and J by 3 bases; unmatched bases: 9. CDR1 GTSNPN and CDR2 SVGIG come from the germline V gene (reference sequence). The length of the CDR3 is 15 residues. CDR3 region: CAWGPGTSYYNEQFF. DNA of the CDR3: TGTGCCTGGGGCCCCGGGACTAGTTACTACAATGAGCAGTTCTTC. The complete variable domain, with remaining parts taken from reference TRBV30 and TRBJ2-1, reads SQTIHQWPATLVQPVGSPLSLECTVEGTSNPNLYWYRQAAGRGLQLLFYSVGIGQISSEVPQNLSASRPQDRQFILSSKKLLLSDSGFYLCAWGPGTSYYNEQFFGPGTRLTVL.

This chain links TRBV28 with TRBJ1-2, with a tentative D call TRBD1 (6 bases). CDR1 MDHEN and CDR2 SYDVKM come from the germline V gene. This CDR3 is built from 12 residues. V was shortened by 4 bases and J by 5 bases, with 8 bases between the two germline ends. Written as DNA, the CDR3 is TGTGCCAGCAGTTCGACAGGTTATGGCTACACCTTC. Translating gives CASSSTGYGYTF.